This entry lists 8 T cell receptor beta chains sequenced from one sample in a study of beta chain features in type 1 diabetes. The whole isolated RNA underwent reverse transcription, so sequencing captured expressed TCRB transcripts. Clones were sequenced by immunoSEQ multiplex PCR, and TCRdb holds only the in-frame ones, with some missing. The sample includes 250,000 to 350,000 clones, roughly an eighth of them seen just once. For these TCRs, the target antigens are not known. Findings and caveats of the study: When Type 1 diabetes patients were examined, their TCRB CDR3s proved moderately but significantly shorter in all four CD4+ subsets.

Sequenced material: naive CD4+ T cells from blood. The receptors derive from a man aged 30 to 39 with type 1 diabetes.

This rearrangement joins TRBV5-6 to TRBJ2-1; the match to TRBD2 covers 15 bases. The CDR3 is 15 residues long. The V gene end was trimmed by 4 bases and the J gene end by 6 bases; junction bases not matched to a gene: 2. Germline CDR1 is SGHDT and CDR2 is YYEEEE. The CDR3 sequence is CASSPGLAGGNEQFF. The CDR3 bases are TGTGCCAGCAGCCCGGGACTAGCGGGAGGCAATGAGCAGTTCTTC.

There are a few counts of this clone. J is TRBJ2-3 and V is TRBV5-1; TRBD2 agrees at 9 bases. The CDR3 runs to 17 residues. From germline, CDR1 is SGHRS and CDR2 YFSETQ. V shed 3 bases and J 2 bases; nucleotides not matched to a gene: 10. This CDR3 reads CASSSRGAGGTTDTQYF. The DNA for the CDR3 is TGCGCCAGCAGCTCACGCGGAGCGGGAGGAACCACAGATACGCAGTATTTT.

The chain is built from TRBV28 and TRBJ1-1, with TRBD1 matching 9 bases. Per germline, CDR1 MDHEN and CDR2 SYDVKM. The CDR3 is 14 residues long. The V segment lost 5 bases and the J segment 10 bases; nucleotides outside the gene matches: 11. CDR3 DNA sequence: TGTGCCAGCAGTCGGGAACCGGGACAGGGAAGAGCTTTCTTT. Translating gives CASSREPGQGRAFF.

The V gene is TRBV28, the J gene TRBJ2-3; D call uncertain. Looked up from germline, CDR1 is MDHEN and CDR2 is SYDVKM. This CDR3 has 13 residues. Trimming removed 2 bases at V and 3 bases at J, with 6 bases between. The CDR3 DNA is TGTGCCAGCAGTTTAATCTTGACAGATACGCAGTATTTT. Residues: CASSLILTDTQYF.

This clone was seen only a few times. The J gene is TRBJ2-7, the V gene TRBV29-1, with 11 bases that match TRBD2. This CDR3 has 13 residues. Per germline, CDR1 SQVTM and CDR2 ANQGSEA. V lost 7 bases to trimming and J lost 2 bases; unmatched junction nucleotides: 4. For the CDR3, the DNA is TGCAGCGCCGGGACTAGCGGTGCCTACGAGCAGTACTTC. Amino acids: CSAGTSGAYEQYF.

The J gene is TRBJ2-1, the V gene TRBV6-5, with D perhaps matching TRBD2 (5 bases). The V end was cut by 6 bases, the J end by 12 bases, with 15 bases between. The CDR3 consists of 12 residues. Germline loops: CDR1 MNHEY, CDR2 SVGAGI. The CDR3 coding sequence is TGTGCCAGCAGCTCTAGCAGAGGATCGCAGTTCTTC. Translation: CASSSSRGSQFF.

The J gene is TRBJ2-3, the V gene TRBV29-1, with 8 bases lining up with TRBD1. The germline V gene has CDR1 SQVTM and CDR2 ANQGSEA. Trimming took 5 bases from V and 4 from J; bases not matched to a gene: 5. This CDR3 is built from 13 residues. This CDR3 reads CSVNQGAPDTQYF. CDR3 sequence (DNA): TGCAGCGTTAACCAGGGGGCACCAGATACGCAGTATTTT.

This clone has a handful of counts. The V and J genes are TRBV4-3 and TRBJ1-3; TRBD1 is a possible D gene (5 bases). CDR1 is LGHNA, CDR2 YSLEER, per germline. Trimming shortened V by 0 bases and J by 1 base, and 7 bases separated the two germline ends. This CDR3 is 15 amino acids long. The CDR3 coding sequence is TGCGCCAGCAGCCAAGATCGGGGGTCTGGAAACACCATATATTTT. Its protein is CASSQDRGSGNTIYF.